The rows below give T cell receptor beta chains drawn from one sample of a study of Ad26.COV2.S vaccination and SARS-CoV-2 variants. The assay was immunoSEQ multiplex PCR, and TCRdb's table has in-frame clones only and misses some. In the table there are some 340,000 clones, around 83% of which are singletons. Sequencing used peripheral blood, obtained in a trial of Ad26.COV2.S vaccine versus placebo. Receptors originate from a person aged 18 to 65 who received the Ad26.COV2.S COVID-19 vaccine or a placebo. Each CDR3 is given with its conserved first and last residue. The D gene is left open where the match is weak. Clone size appears in some rows only: once, few, many, or a class for an expanded clone.

17	TRBV3-1/TRBV3-2	.	TRBD1	TRBJ2-5	CASSTLLGQQSKETQYF	TGTGCCAGCAGCACGCTATTGGGACAGCAATCCAAAGAGACCCAGTACTTC
14	TRBV5-1	.	.	TRBJ2-2	CASSLDPGTGELFF	TGCGCCAGCAGCTTGGATCCGGGGACCGGGGAGCTGTTTTTT
16	TRBV7-2	few	.	TRBJ1-3	CASSLARGAQGNTIYF	TGTGCCAGCAGCTTAGCACGGGGGGCGCAAGGAAACACCATATATTTT
17	TRBV4-3	.	TRBD1	TRBJ1-2	CASSQGVRGQGNYGYTF	TGCGCCAGCAGCCAAGGTGTGAGGGGGCAAGGTAACTATGGCTACACCTTC
13	TRBV14	few	.	TRBJ2-2	CASSWTNVGELFF	TGTGCCAGCAGCTGGACGAACGTGGGGGAGCTGTTTTTT
15	TRBV2	.	TRBD1	TRBJ1-3	CASSFDRGSGNTIYF	TGTGCCAGCAGTTTTGACAGGGGCTCTGGAAACACCATATATTTT
13	TRBV10-2	.	.	TRBJ1-5	CASSTGLAQPQHF	TGCGCCAGCAGTACAGGGCTGGCTCAGCCCCAGCATTTT
14	TRBV2	.	.	TRBJ2-7	CASLFQQGSYEQYF	TGTGCCAGCCTATTCCAACAGGGCTCCTACGAGCAGTACTTC
16	TRBV7-2	once	.	TRBJ1-3	CASSLVPGFSGNTIYF	TGTGCCAGCAGCTTAGTGCCGGGGTTCTCTGGAAACACCATATATTTT
14	TRBV28	.	TRBD1	TRBJ1-4	CASSLPGGTEKLFF	TGTGCCAGCAGTTTACCAGGGGGCACGGAAAAACTGTTTTTT
13	TRBV2	few	.	TRBJ2-7	CASSLGPPYEQYF	TGTGCCAGCAGTTTGGGACCGCCGTACGAGCAGTACTTC
13	TRBV3-1/TRBV3-2	.	.	TRBJ2-7	CASSHPDSYEQYF	TGTGCCAGCAGCCATCCGGACAGCTACGAGCAGTACTTC
12	TRBV7-9	.	.	TRBJ2-5	CASSLREKTQYF	TGTGCCAGCAGCCTGCGCGAAAAGACCCAGTACTTC
16	TRBV5-6	.	.	TRBJ2-6	CASSRDTSSGANVLTF	TGTGCCAGCAGCCGGGACACCAGCTCTGGGGCCAACGTCCTGACTTTC
14	TRBV11-2	.	.	TRBJ2-2	CASSSLRGTGELFF	TGTGCCAGCAGCTCGTTAAGGGGCACCGGGGAGCTGTTTTTT
16	TRBV6-8	once	.	TRBJ1-5	CASRTWGRTGHQPQHF	TGTGCCAGCAGGACCTGGGGGAGAACAGGGCACCAGCCCCAGCATTTT
12	TRBV10-3	.	.	TRBJ2-3	CATVGDSDTQYF	TGTGCCACCGTTGGGGATTCAGATACGCAGTATTTT
16	TRBV19	.	.	TRBJ2-7	CASSIWGSGSAYEQYF	TGTGCCAGTAGTATATGGGGTTCGGGGAGCGCATACGAGCAGTACTTC
15	TRBV7-2	.	.	TRBJ2-7	CASSSRGGGYHEQYF	TGTGCCAGCAGCTCCCGTGGGGGGGGCTACCACGAGCAGTACTTC
14	TRBV19	.	TRBD1	TRBJ1-5	CASQWTGAGQPQHF	TGTGCCAGCCAATGGACAGGGGCTGGTCAGCCCCAGCATTTT
13	TRBV5-4	few	.	TRBJ2-7	CASSTGPSYEQYF	TGTGCCAGCAGCACCGGGCCCTCCTACGAGCAGTACTTC
16	TRBV10-3	.	.	TRBJ2-5	CAISESAAGLVEAQYF	TGTGCCATCAGTGAGTCGGCGGCGGGGTTGGTGGAGGCCCAGTACTTC
13	TRBV4-1	.	.	TRBJ2-3	CASSRSFGDTQYF	TGCGCCAGCAGCCGCAGCTTCGGGGATACGCAGTATTTT
14	TRBV18	.	.	TRBJ2-3	CASSPEDSTDTQYF	TGTGCCAGCTCACCTGAAGACAGCACAGATACGCAGTATTTT
13	TRBV7-2	.	.	TRBJ1-2	CASSLRGNYGYTF	TGTGCCAGCAGCTTACGGGGGAACTATGGCTACACCTTC
14	TRBV6-5	few	.	TRBJ1-3	CASSSVISGNTIYF	TGTGCCAGCAGTTCCGTTATCTCTGGAAACACCATATATTTT
17	TRBV5-1	.	TRBD2	TRBJ2-1	CASSSTLLAEKYNEQFF	TGCGCCAGCAGCTCGACCCTACTAGCGGAAAAATACAATGAGCAGTTCTTC
13	TRBV7-3	once	TRBD2	TRBJ2-5	CASSPPSGGAQYF	TGTGCCAGCAGCCCACCTAGCGGGGGGGCCCAGTACTTC
14	TRBV4-3	.	.	TRBJ1-6	CASSQVRTNSPLHF	TGCGCCAGCAGCCAAGTTCGGACAAACTCACCCCTCCACTTT
11	TRBV2	.	.	TRBJ2-1	CASKIGNEQFF	TGTGCCAGTAAAATCGGGAATGAGCAGTTCTTC
12	TRBV27	.	.	TRBJ2-3	CASSSPRDTQYF	TGTGCCAGCAGTTCCCCTCGGGATACGCAGTATTTT
15	TRBV25-1	.	TRBD1	TRBJ1-1	CASRSDREGNTEAFF	TGTGCCAGCAGAAGTGACAGGGAGGGTAACACTGAAGCTTTCTTT
14	TRBV6-6	.	.	TRBJ1-4	CASSYLTGDPKLFF	TGTGCCAGCAGTTACCTTACAGGCGACCCGAAACTGTTTTTT
14	TRBV6-5	.	.	TRBJ2-2	CASRGTENTGELFF	TGTGCCAGCAGGGGGACGGAGAACACCGGGGAGCTGTTTTTT
13	TRBV18	.	.	TRBJ1-4	CASSPQANEKLFF	TGTGCCAGCTCACCCCAGGCGAATGAAAAACTGTTTTTT
14	TRBV6-2/TRBV6-3	.	.	TRBJ2-7	CASSYESWLYEQYF	TGTGCCAGCAGTTACGAGTCTTGGCTTTACGAGCAGTACTTC
16	TRBV18	.	.	TRBJ2-1	CASSPPDRSWDNEQFF	TGTGCCAGCTCACCACCCGACAGGAGTTGGGACAATGAGCAGTTCTTC
15	TRBV2	once	.	TRBJ2-7	CASRNTGTRTYEQYF	TGTGCCAGCAGGAATACCGGGACACGAACCTACGAGCAGTACTTC